These 9 T cell receptor beta chains were sequenced from one sample in a study of blood T cell repertoires in COVID-19. Method: immunoSEQ multiplex PCR; TCRdb's copy keeps in-frame clones and lacks some. The table shows some 220,000 clones, with about 90% occurring only once. Sample: peripheral blood. These receptors were taken from a man aged 25 to 40 with COVID-19, enrolled during active disease.

This rearrangement joins TRBV6-5 to TRBJ1-4; TRBD1 might be the D (5 bases). With 4 bases removed from V and 2 bases from J, the gap between germline ends came to 14 bases. CDR1 and CDR2 from the germline V gene are MNHEY and SVGAGI. This CDR3 region has 16 residues. The CDR3 sequence: CASSFRRGGTNEKLFF. CDR3 bases: TGTGCCAGCAGTTTCAGGAGGGGTGGGACTAATGAAAAACTGTTTTTT.

This chain connects TRBV10-2 to TRBJ2-7; the match to TRBD1 covers 9 bases. After removal of 5 bases from V and 6 bases from J, the junction contained 8 bases not matched to a gene. In germline, CDR1 is WSHSY, CDR2 SAAADI. This CDR3 comprises 14 residues. DNA of the CDR3: TGCGCCAGCAGTTCCGGGACAGGGTCGCTCGAGCAGTACTTC. Protein: CASSSGTGSLEQYF.

V and J are TRBV4-1 and TRBJ2-2, with D unresolved. Trimming took off 1 base at V and 4 bases at J, with 13 bases between the two ends. Germline CDR1 is MGHRA and CDR2 is YSYEKL. CDR3 length equals 16 residues. CDR3 in amino acids: CASSQVLQPGTGELFF. In nucleotides, the CDR3 is TGCGCCAGCAGCCAAGTACTGCAGCCGGGCACCGGGGAGCTGTTTTTT.

As DNA, the CDR3 is TGTGCCATCAGCCTCGGGGGGGACTACGAGCAGTACTTC. Amino acid sequence: CAISLGGDYEQYF. V usage is TRBV10-3 and J usage is TRBJ2-7; 8 bases agree with TRBD2. The CDR3 has 13 residues. J lost 3 bases, V lost 6 bases, and 4 bases had no gene match. Looked up from germline, CDR1 is ENHRY and CDR2 is SYGVKD.

V and J are TRBV5-1 and TRBJ2-7; 11 nucleotides match TRBD2. Germline CDR1 and CDR2: SGHRS and YFSETQ. After removal of 3 bases from V and 7 bases from J, the junction contained 9 bases not matched to a gene. CDR3 size: 15 residues. The CDR3 loop is CASSWTSGSSLEQYF. CDR3 coding DNA: TGCGCCAGCAGCTGGACTAGCGGGTCCTCGTTGGAGCAGTACTTC.

This rearrangement joins TRBV5-4 to TRBJ1-2, with TRBD1 as a possible D gene (6 bases). Germline V lookup: CDR1 SGHNT, CDR2 YYREEE (reference sequence). The V end lost 4 bases, the J end lost 5 bases, and 9 bases lay between the germline ends. The CDR3 is 12 amino acids. CDR3 sequence reads: CASSLQGYGYTF. CDR3 nucleotides: TGTGCCAGCAGCCTACAGGGTTATGGCTACACCTTC.

The CDR3 DNA is TGTGCAAGTCGCTCCGAGGGACAGCTGAACACTGAAGCTTTCTTT. Its translation is CASRSEGQLNTEAFF. J is TRBJ1-1 and V is TRBV12-2; the listed D gene, TRBD1, was not tested against the DNA. TRBV12-2 corresponds to a pseudogene. The CDR3 has 15 amino acids.

V and J are TRBV19 and TRBJ1-2; 7 bases match TRBD1. Germline CDR1 is LNHDA and CDR2 is SQIVND (reference sequence). V lost 6 bases, J lost 4 bases, and 11 bases stayed unmatched. The CDR3 contains 15 residues. CDR3 nucleotide sequence: TGTGCCAGTAGCACAACTAACACAGGGGCCTATGGCTACACCTTC. This sequence encodes CASSTTNTGAYGYTF.

The rearrangement joins TRBV11-2 to TRBJ1-2; D gene unclear. The germline gives CDR1 SGHAT, CDR2 FQNNGV. V lost 0 bases, J lost 8 bases, and 16 bases lay in between. CDR3 length: 15 residues. As DNA, the CDR3 is TGTGCCAGCAGCTTAGACCCACTCTTCTCCAACGGCTACACCTTC. The encoded protein is CASSLDPLFSNGYTF.